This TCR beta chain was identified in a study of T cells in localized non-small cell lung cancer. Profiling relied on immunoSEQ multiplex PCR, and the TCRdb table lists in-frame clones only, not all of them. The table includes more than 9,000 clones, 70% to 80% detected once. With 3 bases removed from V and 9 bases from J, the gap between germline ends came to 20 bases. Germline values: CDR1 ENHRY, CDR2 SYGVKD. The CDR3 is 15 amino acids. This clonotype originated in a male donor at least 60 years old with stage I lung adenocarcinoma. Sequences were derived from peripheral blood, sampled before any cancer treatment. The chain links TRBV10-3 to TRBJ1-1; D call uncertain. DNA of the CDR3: TGTGCCATCAGTGACAAGGGTAAGGGAGGGCGGAAAGCTTTCTTT. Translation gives CAISDKGKGGRKAFF.